The 30 T cell receptor beta chains reported below all come from one sample, sequenced in a study of T cells in Graves' hyperthyroidism and ophthalmopathy. Regions amplified from RNA transcripts were the TCR beta CDR3 regions. TCR CDR3 regions were first amplified by RT-PCR with HTBI primers. MiXCR, run by TCRdb on the multiplex PCR reads, gives a single entry per CDR3 protein. Among 490,000 or so distinct CDR3 sequences, just under 20% were seen once, and the ten largest hold about half. Sequenced input: blood. The receptors shown here come from a man aged 35-49 years with Graves' ophthalmopathy.

At least ten counts were recorded for this clonotype. The chain is built from TRBV13 and TRBJ2-7; D may be TRBD1 (5 bases). This CDR3 has 15 residues. Germline V CDR1 and CDR2: PRHDT, FYEKMQ (reference sequence). V was clipped by 5 bases and J by 3 bases, with 17 bases between them. CDR3 sequence reads: CASSERQRPHYEQYF. In DNA form, the CDR3 reads TGTGCCAGCAGCGAAAGACAGCGCCCCCACTACGAGCAGTACTTC.

This clonotype appeared many times. The J gene is TRBJ2-3, the V gene TRBV18; no clear D gene. This CDR3 is 15 amino acids long. V lost 3 bases to trimming and J lost 2 bases, with 12 bases between them. Germline V gives CDR1 KGHSH, CDR2 LQKENI. For the CDR3, the DNA is TGTGCCAGCTCACCCGAAAGCAGGATCACAGATACGCAGTATTTT. Protein product: CASSPESRITDTQYF.

The chain combines TRBV20-1 with TRBJ2-3; 13 bases map to TRBD2. The germline V gene encodes CDR1 DFQATT and CDR2 SNEGSKA (reference sequence). Unmatched junction bases numbered 2, after V lost 0 bases and J lost 5 bases. The CDR3 runs to 15 residues. This CDR3 reads CSARDGTSGKDTQYF. The CDR3 region has the DNA TGCAGTGCTAGAGATGGGACTAGCGGGAAAGATACGCAGTATTTT.

This clonotype has at least ten counts. V and J are TRBV6-5 and TRBJ1-2, with D unresolved. This CDR3 is 14 amino acids long. The germline CDR1 and CDR2 sequences are MNHEY and SVGAGI. V was cut by 0 bases and J by 7 bases, with 12 bases left in between. CDR3 DNA sequence: TGTGCCAGCAGTTACTCGGGCAGAGGGTCTGGCTACACCTTC. Its protein product is CASSYSGRGSGYTF.

The chain employs TRBV27 and TRBJ2-7; TRBD1 matches 8 bases. The CDR3 contains 15 residues. Germline CDR1 and CDR2: MNHEY and SMNVEV (reference sequence). The V segment lost 6 bases and the J segment 1 base; nucleotides outside the gene matches: 8. For the CDR3, the DNA is TGTGCCAGCAGCGGACAGGGCTGGGAATCCTACGAGCAGTACTTC. It specifies CASSGQGWESYEQYF.

The chain is built from TRBV20-1 and TRBJ1-5; 8 bases fit TRBD1. The CDR3 length is 14 residues. J was trimmed by 0 bases and V by 4 bases; bases with no gene match: 2. Per germline, CDR1 DFQATT and CDR2 SNEGSKA (reference sequence). CDR3 sequence reads: CSATTGGSNQPQHF. The CDR3 coding sequence is TGCAGTGCTACTACAGGGGGTAGCAATCAGCCCCAGCATTTT.

This clonotype was found a few times. The CDR3 DNA reads TGCGCCAGCAGCCCTACCGGGGGCGGGGAGTACAATGAGCAGTTCTTC. Translation gives CASSPTGGGEYNEQFF. The chain recombines TRBV5-1 with TRBJ2-1, with D perhaps matching TRBD1 or TRBD2 (6 bases each). This CDR3 region has 16 residues. Trimming stripped 4 bases from V and 4 bases from J, with 18 bases between. The germline gives CDR1 SGHRS, CDR2 YFSETQ.

The V call is TRBV12-3 or TRBV12-4, the J call TRBJ1-3; no reliable D call. V lost 2 bases and J lost 0, with 8 bases in between. This CDR3 contains 15 residues. Here the CDR3 DNA reads TGTGCCAGCAGTTTATGGCTTACCTCTGGAAACACCATATATTTT. It is translated as CASSLWLTSGNTIYF.

The rearrangement links TRBV7-2 to TRBJ2-1, with a weak D call TRBD2 (6 bases). The CDR3 runs 14 residues. Germline loops: CDR1 SGHTA, CDR2 FQGNSA. With 1 base removed from V and 10 bases from J, the gap between germline ends came to 14 bases. Here the CDR3 reads CASSLGVAVREQFF. CDR3 nucleotides: TGTGCCAGCAGCTTAGGGGTAGCGGTTAGGGAGCAGTTCTTC.

The chain employs TRBV9 and TRBJ1-5; 7 nucleotides align to TRBD1. V gave up 2 bases and J gave up 4 bases; unmatched junction bases: 3. CDR1 is SGDLS, CDR2 YYNGEE, per germline. CDR3 length: 14 amino acids. CDR3 residues: CASSVGQKNQPQHF. The DNA for the CDR3 is TGTGCCAGCAGCGTGGGACAGAAAAATCAGCCCCAGCATTTT.

This clonotype was counted ten times or more. The chain recombines TRBV5-1 with TRBJ2-1; 9 positions match TRBD2. Germline V gives CDR1 SGHRS, CDR2 YFSETQ. After removal of 4 bases from V and 7 bases from J, the junction contained 9 bases not matched to a gene. The CDR3 loop spans 15 amino acids. CDR3: CASSVGGGGANEQFF. The CDR3 DNA reads TGCGCCAGCAGCGTCGGAGGCGGGGGGGCAAATGAGCAGTTCTTC.

This sequence joins TRBV20-1 and TRBJ1-2; TRBD1 agrees at 12 bases. This CDR3 is 16 amino acids long. The germline CDR1 and CDR2 sequences are DFQATT and SNEGSKA (reference sequence). Trimming took 5 bases from V and 7 from J; bases not matched to a gene: 14. In nucleotides, the CDR3 is TGCAGTGCTGCCCAACCGGGACAGGGGGCGAGTGGTGGCTACACCTTC. It specifies CSAAQPGQGASGGYTF.

This clonotype was seen at least ten times. The CDR3 DNA follows: TGTGCCAGCAGGCTGACCCGGGGGTTCAATCAGCCCCAGCATTTT. This encodes CASRLTRGFNQPQHF. The rearrangement links TRBV12-3 or TRBV12-4 to TRBJ1-5; weak D call: TRBD1 (5 bases). V lost 6 bases to trimming and J lost 3 bases, with 15 bases between them. The CDR3 totals 15 residues.

This clonotype was recorded many times. This rearrangement joins TRBV6-1 to TRBJ1-5; maybe TRBD1 (5 bases). The V end lost 7 bases, the J end lost 3 bases, and 13 bases lay between the germline ends. Per germline, CDR1 MNHNS and CDR2 SASEGT. CDR3 size: 14 residues. As DNA, the CDR3 is TGTGCCAGCACCCAGGGATTGGACAATCAGCCCCAGCATTTT. Protein sequence: CASTQGLDNQPQHF.

This clonotype appeared a few times. The chain joins TRBV9 to TRBJ1-1; the D gene is possibly TRBD1 (6 bases). Looked up from germline, CDR1 is SGDLS and CDR2 is YYNGEE. The length of the CDR3 is 14 residues. With 3 bases removed from V and 8 bases from J, the gap between germline ends came to 17 bases. The CDR3 region is CASSAGAAFPEAFF. The CDR3 DNA follows: TGTGCCAGCAGCGCAGGGGCCGCCTTCCCCGAAGCTTTCTTT.

This clonotype was seen at least ten times. V is TRBV20-1 and J is TRBJ2-5; 12 positions agree with TRBD2. CDR1 and CDR2 from the germline V gene are DFQATT and SNEGSKA (reference sequence). V lost 0 bases and J lost 2; bases outside the gene matches: 4. The CDR3 has 16 residues. In DNA, the CDR3 is TGCAGTGCTAGAGACCCTAGCGGGGGGGTACAAGAGACCCAGTACTTC. Its translation is CSARDPSGGVQETQYF.

This clonotype was seen ten or more times. The chain combines TRBV20-1 with TRBJ2-7; 10 positions agree with TRBD2. Germline V lookup: CDR1 DFQATT, CDR2 SNEGSKA (reference sequence). After removal of 3 bases from V and 2 bases from J, the junction contained 7 bases not matched to a gene. CDR3 length: 15 residues. The CDR3 DNA is TGCAGTGCTAGCCCAAGCGGGAGGGCTCCCTACGAGCAGTACTTC. It yields the protein CSASPSGRAPYEQYF.

This clonotype was seen more than once but under ten times. The chain combines TRBV6-1 with TRBJ1-5; D gene ambiguous. V lost 8 bases to trimming and J lost 3 bases, with 11 bases between them. CDR3 length equals 13 residues. CDR1 and CDR2 from the germline V gene are MNHNS and SASEGT. This chain's CDR3 is CASGKGPNQPQHF. CDR3 nucleotide sequence: TGTGCCAGCGGGAAAGGACCCAATCAGCCCCAGCATTTT.

The chain uses TRBV5-1 and TRBJ2-2, with TRBD2 matching 7 bases. Per germline, CDR1 SGHRS and CDR2 YFSETQ. The CDR3 length is 14 residues. With V trimmed by 7 bases and J by 5 bases, 8 bases remained unmatched. The CDR3 sequence is CASGRASGTGELFF. For the CDR3, the DNA is TGCGCCAGCGGCCGGGCTAGCGGTACCGGGGAGCTGTTTTTT.

V gene TRBV20-1 combines with J gene TRBJ2-1, with 8 bases lining up with TRBD1. The CDR3 loop spans 12 amino acids. Germline lookup yields CDR1 DFQATT and CDR2 SNEGSKA (reference sequence). J was trimmed by 7 bases and V by 5 bases; bases with no gene match: 4. The CDR3 sequence: CSAQGALNEQFF. For the CDR3, the DNA is TGCAGTGCTCAGGGGGCACTTAATGAGCAGTTCTTC.

V and J are TRBV9 and TRBJ2-7, with D perhaps matching TRBD1 or TRBD2 (5 bases each). This CDR3 is 15 amino acids long. The V gene's germline CDR1 is SGDLS and CDR2 YYNGEE. V was cut by 0 bases and J by 1 base, with 11 bases left in between. CDR3 protein: CASSVGFGGSYEQYF. As DNA, the CDR3 is TGTGCCAGCAGCGTAGGCTTTGGGGGATCCTACGAGCAGTACTTC.

This clonotype has a count of ten or more. The chain joins TRBV12-3 or TRBV12-4 to TRBJ1-5; D may be TRBD1 (6 bases). V was clipped by 2 bases and J by 4 bases, with 15 bases between them. CDR3 length equals 16 residues. CDR3 residues: CASSLTRGGPNQPQHF. In DNA, the CDR3 is TGTGCCAGCAGTTTAACCCGTGGGGGGCCTAATCAGCCCCAGCATTTT.

This clonotype came up a few times. V gene TRBV29-1 combines with J gene TRBJ2-7; 10 nucleotides line up with TRBD1. The ends lost 6 bases at V and 3 bases at J; junction bases unmatched: 11. The CDR3 is made up of 15 amino acids. The germline gives CDR1 SQVTM, CDR2 ANQGSEA. Written as DNA, the CDR3 is TGCAGCGTCTTCACAGGGACAGGGGTTCGCTACGAGCAGTACTTC. It yields the protein CSVFTGTGVRYEQYF.

This clonotype appeared a few times. The J gene is TRBJ1-2, the V gene TRBV20-1; maybe TRBD1 (5 bases). V lost 3 bases to trimming and J lost 4 bases, with 18 bases between them. Per the germline V gene, CDR1 is DFQATT and CDR2 is SNEGSKA (reference sequence). This CDR3 is built from 15 residues. CDR3 amino acids: CSASPDPGGSYGYTF. The CDR3 DNA follows: TGCAGTGCTAGCCCGGACCCGGGGGGTTCCTATGGCTACACCTTC.

The J gene is TRBJ1-5, the V gene TRBV10-3; 11 bases are shared with TRBD1. The V segment lost 6 bases and the J segment 5 bases; nucleotides outside the gene matches: 6. Germline V gene data show CDR1 as ENHRY and CDR2 as SYGVKD. CDR3 length: 15 residues. CDR3 loop: CAISLGQGADQPQHF. The CDR3 DNA reads TGTGCCATCAGCCTCGGACAGGGGGCGGATCAGCCCCAGCATTTT.

This clonotype was detected ten times or more. V is TRBV7-3 and J is TRBJ2-3, with D unresolved. V was shortened by 4 bases and J by 6 bases, with 11 bases between the two germline ends. The CDR3 has 13 residues. The germline V gene encodes CDR1 SGHTA and CDR2 FQGTGA. The CDR3 reads CASSSSLRDTQYF. The CDR3 bases are TGTGCCAGCAGCTCCTCCCTAAGGGATACGCAGTATTTT.

The chain couples TRBV6-5 to TRBJ2-1; the D gene is possibly TRBD2 (5 bases). Germline V gene sequence: CDR1 MNHEY, CDR2 SVGAGI. The CDR3 covers 17 residues. V lost 0 bases, J lost 6 bases, and 18 bases lay in between. The CDR3 reads CASSYSKRGGITNEQFF. The CDR3 nucleotides read TGTGCCAGCAGTTACTCTAAACGTGGAGGAATCACCAATGAGCAGTTCTTC.

This clonotype was counted between two and nine times. A read error may explain this, as a much larger clone is one base away. The chain combines TRBV6-1 with TRBJ1-2, with D maybe TRBD1 (5 bases). Per the germline V gene, CDR1 is MNHNS and CDR2 is SASEGT. The CDR3 loop spans 12 amino acids. Between the trimmed V and J ends, which lost 4 bases and 3 bases, there was a span of 6 bases. CDR3 DNA: TGTGCCAGCAGTGGACAGTACTATGGCTACACCTTC. Translated, it gives CASSGQYYGYTF.

This clonotype was counted at least ten times. This sequence joins TRBV27 and TRBJ1-1; 7 bases are a match to TRBD1. The junction had 6 bases not matched to a gene; V was cut back by 4 bases and J by 1 base. CDR1 is MNHEY, CDR2 SMNVEV, per germline (reference sequence). The CDR3 contains 15 residues. In DNA, the CDR3 is TGTGCCAGCAGTTCCTCGACAGGGAGGAACACTGAAGCTTTCTTT. Amino acids: CASSSSTGRNTEAFF.

This chain connects TRBV7-6 to TRBJ1-4; the match to TRBD1 covers 7 bases. J lost 0 bases, V lost 1 base, and 2 bases had no gene match. Germline V gene data show CDR1 as SGHVS and CDR2 as FNYEAQ. The CDR3 is made up of 16 amino acids. This chain's CDR3 is CASSLGGTATNEKLFF. CDR3 nucleotide sequence: TGTGCCAGCAGCTTAGGGGGGACAGCAACTAATGAAAAACTGTTTTTT. The variable domain in full, with the rest retrieved from reference TRBV7-6 and TRBJ1-4, is GAGVSQSPRYKVTKRGQDVALRCDPISGHVSLYWYRQALGQGPEFLTYFNYEAQQDKSGLPNDRFSAERPEGSISTLTIQRTEQRDSAMYRCASSLGGTATNEKLFFGSGTQLSVL.